One sample yielded the 8 T cell receptor beta chains listed below, sequenced in a study of T cell responses to AZD1222 COVID-19 vaccine. Some clones are missing from TCRdb's copy, which holds only in-frame ones; the method was immunoSEQ multiplex PCR. The table records under 200,000 clones, more than 70% of them present only once. This sample comprised peripheral blood, obtained 28 days after the second AZD1222 dose. The origin of the receptors is an adult who received the AZD1222 COVID-19 vaccine.

This clone occurred once. The rearrangement links TRBV4-2 to TRBJ1-4, with a tentative D call TRBD1 (5 bases). The V and J ends lost 10 bases and 1 base respectively, with 10 bases between them. Germline loops: CDR1 LGHNA, CDR2 YNFKEQ. This CDR3 is 13 amino acids long. The CDR3 DNA reads as TGTGCCACCTACGGGGGAACTAATGAAAAACTGTTTTTT. Its translation is CATYGGTNEKLFF.

The chain joins TRBV12-3 or TRBV12-4 to TRBJ1-1; D not resolved. V was pared by 7 bases and J by 5 bases, with 8 bases between. The CDR3 runs to 11 residues. The CDR3 DNA follows: TGTGCCAGCACCCCGGAGACTGAAGCTTTCTTT. This codes for CASTPETEAFF.

The V gene is TRBV6-5, the J gene TRBJ2-7, with D maybe TRBD1 (6 bases). V lost 6 bases and J lost 3, with 12 bases in between. This CDR3 comprises 13 residues. Germline V gene data show CDR1 as MNHEY and CDR2 as SVGAGI. The CDR3 nucleotides read TGTGCCAGCAGCCAGGGACACTACTACGAGCAGTACTTC. Translating it yields CASSQGHYYEQYF.

This rearrangement joins TRBV9 to TRBJ1-2; D ambiguous. The V end lost 0 bases, the J end lost 1 base, and 4 bases lay between the germline ends. CDR1 SGDLS and CDR2 YYNGEE come from the germline V gene. This CDR3 is 13 amino acids long. The CDR3 DNA follows: TGTGCCAGCAGCGTAGGGATTAACTATGGCTACACCTTC. Translating gives CASSVGINYGYTF.

Here the CDR3 reads CAISEGTANTGELFF. The CDR3 DNA sequence: TGTGCCATCAGTGAAGGGACGGCGAACACCGGGGAGCTGTTTTTT. J is TRBJ2-2 and V is TRBV10-3; D possibly uses TRBD1 or TRBD2 (5 bases each). CDR1 and CDR2 (germline): ENHRY, SYGVKD. The germline V and J ends were trimmed by 3 bases and 0 bases, with 8 bases remaining between them. This CDR3 contains 15 residues.

This clone was counted a single time. V gene TRBV7-3 combines with J gene TRBJ1-6; TRBD1 is a possible D gene (6 bases). This CDR3 has 15 amino acids. The germline V gene encodes CDR1 SGHTA and CDR2 FQGTGA. V was trimmed by 3 bases and J by 5 bases, leaving 11 bases between them. The CDR3: CASSLTGRNNSPLHF. DNA of the CDR3: TGTGCCAGCAGCTTGACAGGACGGAATAATTCACCCCTCCACTTT.

This chain links TRBV28 with TRBJ2-7; 13 bases agree with TRBD2. The CDR3 is made up of 15 amino acids. Germline CDR1 is MDHEN and CDR2 is SYDVKM. V lost 5 bases and J lost 6; bases outside the gene matches: 7. CDR3 protein: CASSPIRLAGGEQYF. The CDR3 DNA reads TGTGCCAGCAGTCCGATACGACTAGCGGGAGGCGAGCAGTACTTC.

The CDR3 protein is CASSLGGPAIQYF. The CDR3 coding sequence is TGTGCCAGCAGCTTGGGAGGACCCGCAATACAGTACTTC. The gene calls are TRBV5-6 and TRBJ2-7; no clear D gene. V was cut by 0 bases and J by 10 bases, with 14 bases left in between. The CDR3 extends over 13 amino acids. CDR1 is SGHDT and CDR2 is YYEEEE in the germline V gene.